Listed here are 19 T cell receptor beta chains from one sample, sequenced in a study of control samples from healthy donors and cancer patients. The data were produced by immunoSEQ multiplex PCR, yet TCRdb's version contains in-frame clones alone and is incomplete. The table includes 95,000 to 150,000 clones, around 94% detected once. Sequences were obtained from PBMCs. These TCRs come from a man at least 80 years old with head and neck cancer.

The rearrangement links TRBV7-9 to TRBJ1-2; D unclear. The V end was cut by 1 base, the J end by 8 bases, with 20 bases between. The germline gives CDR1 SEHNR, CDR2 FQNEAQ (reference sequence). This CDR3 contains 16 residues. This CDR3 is CASSLVIGGIAAGYTF. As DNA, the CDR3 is TGTGCCAGCAGCTTAGTAATCGGAGGGATTGCTGCGGGCTACACCTTC.

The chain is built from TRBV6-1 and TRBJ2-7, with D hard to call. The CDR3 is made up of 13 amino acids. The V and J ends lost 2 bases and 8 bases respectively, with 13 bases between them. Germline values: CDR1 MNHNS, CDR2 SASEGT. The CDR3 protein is CASSELAYDKQYF. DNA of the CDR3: TGTGCCAGCAGTGAACTGGCTTACGACAAGCAGTACTTC.

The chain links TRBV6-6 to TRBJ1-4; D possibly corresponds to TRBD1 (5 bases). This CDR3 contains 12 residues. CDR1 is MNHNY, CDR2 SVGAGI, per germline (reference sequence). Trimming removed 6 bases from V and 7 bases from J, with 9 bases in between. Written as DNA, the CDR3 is TGTGCCAGCAGACCGGGGGGTGAAAAACTGTTTTTT. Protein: CASRPGGEKLFF.

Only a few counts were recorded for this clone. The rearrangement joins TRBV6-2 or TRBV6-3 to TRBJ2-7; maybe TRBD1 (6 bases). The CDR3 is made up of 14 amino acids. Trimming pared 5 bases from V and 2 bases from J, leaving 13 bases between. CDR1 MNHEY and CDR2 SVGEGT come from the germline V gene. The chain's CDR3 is CASSHRAGAYEQYF. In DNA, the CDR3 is TGTGCCAGCAGTCACAGGGCAGGGGCCTACGAGCAGTACTTC.

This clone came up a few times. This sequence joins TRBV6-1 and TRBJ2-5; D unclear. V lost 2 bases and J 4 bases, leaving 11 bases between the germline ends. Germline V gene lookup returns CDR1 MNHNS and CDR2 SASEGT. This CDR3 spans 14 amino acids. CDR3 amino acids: CASSEFAERETQYF. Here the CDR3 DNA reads TGTGCCAGCAGTGAATTCGCGGAGCGAGAGACCCAGTACTTC.

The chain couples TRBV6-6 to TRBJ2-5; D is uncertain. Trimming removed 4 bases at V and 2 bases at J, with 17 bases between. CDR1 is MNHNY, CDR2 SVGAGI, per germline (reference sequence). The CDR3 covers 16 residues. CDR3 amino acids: CASSSPVLPKQETQYF. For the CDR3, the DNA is TGTGCCAGCAGTTCGCCGGTTCTCCCAAAACAAGAGACCCAGTACTTC.

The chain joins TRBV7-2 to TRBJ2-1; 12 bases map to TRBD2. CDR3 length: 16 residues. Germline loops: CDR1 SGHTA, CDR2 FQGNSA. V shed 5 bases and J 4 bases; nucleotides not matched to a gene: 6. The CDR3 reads CASSETSGGSYNEQFF. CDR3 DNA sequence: TGTGCCAGCAGCGAAACTAGCGGGGGGTCTTACAATGAGCAGTTCTTC.

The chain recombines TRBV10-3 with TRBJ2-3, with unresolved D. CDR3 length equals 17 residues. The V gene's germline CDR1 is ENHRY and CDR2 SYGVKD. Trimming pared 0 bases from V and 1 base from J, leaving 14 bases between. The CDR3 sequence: CAISESTLAERTDTQYF. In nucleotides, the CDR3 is TGTGCCATCAGTGAGTCTACCCTGGCGGAACGCACAGATACGCAGTATTTT.

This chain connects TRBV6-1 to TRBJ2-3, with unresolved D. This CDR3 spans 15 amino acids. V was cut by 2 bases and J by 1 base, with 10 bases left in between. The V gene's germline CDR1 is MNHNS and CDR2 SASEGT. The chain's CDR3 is CASSETPWGTDTQYF. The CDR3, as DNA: TGTGCCAGCAGTGAAACCCCGTGGGGCACAGATACGCAGTATTTT.

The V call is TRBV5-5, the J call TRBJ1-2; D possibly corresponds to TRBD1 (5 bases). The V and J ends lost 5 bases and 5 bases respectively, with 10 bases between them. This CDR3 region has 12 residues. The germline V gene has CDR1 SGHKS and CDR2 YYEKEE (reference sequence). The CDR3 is CASRPGGYGYTF. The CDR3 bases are TGTGCCAGCAGACCGGGGGGATATGGCTACACCTTC.

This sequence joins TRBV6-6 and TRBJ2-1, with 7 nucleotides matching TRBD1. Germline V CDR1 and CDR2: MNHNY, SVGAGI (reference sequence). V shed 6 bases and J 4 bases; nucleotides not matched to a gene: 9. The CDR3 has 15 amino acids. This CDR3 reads CASRVDRDQYNEQFF. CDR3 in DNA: TGTGCCAGCAGGGTAGACAGGGATCAATACAATGAGCAGTTCTTC.

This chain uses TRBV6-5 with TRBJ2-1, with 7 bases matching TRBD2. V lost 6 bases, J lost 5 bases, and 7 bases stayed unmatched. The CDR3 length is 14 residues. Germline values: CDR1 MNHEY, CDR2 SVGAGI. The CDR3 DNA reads TGTGCCAGCAGAACAGTTCTAGCGGACAATGAGCAGTTCTTC. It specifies CASRTVLADNEQFF.

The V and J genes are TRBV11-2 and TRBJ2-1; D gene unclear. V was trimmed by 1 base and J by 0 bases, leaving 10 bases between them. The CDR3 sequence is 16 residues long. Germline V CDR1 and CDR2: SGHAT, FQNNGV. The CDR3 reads CASSLAFLSSYNEQFF. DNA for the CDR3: TGTGCCAGCAGCTTAGCGTTCCTGAGCTCCTACAATGAGCAGTTCTTC.

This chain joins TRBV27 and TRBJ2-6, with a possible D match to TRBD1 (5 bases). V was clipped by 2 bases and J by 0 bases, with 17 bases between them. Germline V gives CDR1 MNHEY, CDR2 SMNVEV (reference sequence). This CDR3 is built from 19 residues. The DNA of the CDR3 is TGTGCCAGCAGTTTACGCGTCCCTCGACAGATCTCTGGGGCCAACGTCCTGACTTTC. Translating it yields CASSLRVPRQISGANVLTF.

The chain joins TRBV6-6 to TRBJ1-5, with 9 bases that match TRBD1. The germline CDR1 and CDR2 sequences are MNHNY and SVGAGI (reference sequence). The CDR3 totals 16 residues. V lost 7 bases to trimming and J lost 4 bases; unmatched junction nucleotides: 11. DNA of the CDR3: TGTGCCAGCACCCCACTCGGGACAGGGCCAAATCAGCCCCAGCATTTT. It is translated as CASTPLGTGPNQPQHF.

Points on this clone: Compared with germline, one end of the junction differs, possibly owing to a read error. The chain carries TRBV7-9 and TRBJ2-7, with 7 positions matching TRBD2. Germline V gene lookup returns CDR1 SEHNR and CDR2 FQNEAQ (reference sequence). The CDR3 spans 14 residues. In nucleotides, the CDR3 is TGTGCCAGCACCTTAGCTAGCGGCTCCTACGAGCAGTACTTC. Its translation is CASTLASGSYEQYF.

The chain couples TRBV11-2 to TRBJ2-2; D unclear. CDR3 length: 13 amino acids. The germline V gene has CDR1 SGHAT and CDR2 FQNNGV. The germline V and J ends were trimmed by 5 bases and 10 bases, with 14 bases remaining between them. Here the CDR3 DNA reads TGTGCCAGCAGCAAACGGACGGCCGCGGAGCTGTTTTTT. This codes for CASSKRTAAELFF.

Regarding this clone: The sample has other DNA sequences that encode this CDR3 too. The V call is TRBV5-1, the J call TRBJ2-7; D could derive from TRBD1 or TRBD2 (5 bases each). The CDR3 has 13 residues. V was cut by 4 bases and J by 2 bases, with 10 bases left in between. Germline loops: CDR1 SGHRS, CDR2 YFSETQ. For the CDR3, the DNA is TGCGCCAGCAGCCGGGACCGACCCTACGAGCAGTACTTC. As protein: CASSRDRPYEQYF. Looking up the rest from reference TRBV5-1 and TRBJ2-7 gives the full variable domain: KAGVTQTPRYLIKTRGQQVTLSCSPISGHRSVSWYQQTPGQGLQFLFEYFSETQRNKGNFPGRFSGRQFSNSRSEMNVSTLELGDSALYLCASSRDRPYEQYFGPGTRLTVT.

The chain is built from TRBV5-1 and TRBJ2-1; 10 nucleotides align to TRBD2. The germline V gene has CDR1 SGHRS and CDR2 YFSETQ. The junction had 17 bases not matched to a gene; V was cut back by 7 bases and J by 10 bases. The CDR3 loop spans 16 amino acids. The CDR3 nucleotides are TGCGCCAGCCAGCTTGGGGGTCTAGCGGGAGCTGGGGAGCAGTTCTTC. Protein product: CASQLGGLAGAGEQFF.